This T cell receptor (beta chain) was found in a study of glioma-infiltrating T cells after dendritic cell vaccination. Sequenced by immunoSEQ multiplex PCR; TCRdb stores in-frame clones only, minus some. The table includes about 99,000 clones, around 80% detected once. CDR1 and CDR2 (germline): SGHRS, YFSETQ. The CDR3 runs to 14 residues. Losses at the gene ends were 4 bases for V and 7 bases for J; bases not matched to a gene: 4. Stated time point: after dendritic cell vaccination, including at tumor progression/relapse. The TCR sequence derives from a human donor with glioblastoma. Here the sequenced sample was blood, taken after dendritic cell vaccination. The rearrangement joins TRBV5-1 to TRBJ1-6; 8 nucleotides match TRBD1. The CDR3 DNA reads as TGCGCCAGCAGCATCAGGGGGCTCAATTCACCCCTCCACTTT. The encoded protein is CASSIRGLNSPLHF.